Presented here are 25 T cell receptor beta chains from one specimen sequenced in a study of T cell repertoires in cytomegalovirus infection. Each CDR3 protein is one row after TCRdb ran MiXCR on the reads. The sample carries about 600,000 distinct CDR3 sequences, 20% to 25% recorded once. Sequenced material: CD8+ T cells from PBMCs. These receptors all come from a human donor in good health (CMV status not recorded). Some clones in this sample may be carry-over from other donors' samples.

The chain is built from TRBV29-1 and TRBJ1-2, with unresolved D. The CDR3 consists of 11 residues. Looked up from germline, CDR1 is SQVTM and CDR2 is ANQGSEA. Trimming cost V 3 bases and J 8 bases, with 10 bases left between them. CDR3 nucleotide sequence: TGCAGCGTTGAGGGCAGATCGGGCTACACCTTC. Translating it yields CSVEGRSGYTF.

This clonotype was detected a few times. The J gene is TRBJ1-5, the V gene TRBV6-2 or TRBV6-3; the D gene is possibly TRBD1 (5 bases). V gave up 5 bases and J gave up 3 bases, with 20 bases separating them. The CDR3 loop spans 17 amino acids. The germline gives CDR1 MNHEY, CDR2 SVGEGT. The CDR3 bases are TGTGCCAGCAGTGACATCTTCCTGAGGGGCCTCAATCAGCCCCAGCATTTT. Amino acids: CASSDIFLRGLNQPQHF.

The chain uses TRBV7-9 and TRBJ2-7; TRBD1 matches at 7 bases. The CDR3 consists of 13 residues. The V and J ends lost 6 bases and 3 bases, in that order; junction bases with no gene match: 5. The germline V gene has CDR1 SEHNR and CDR2 FQNEAQ (reference sequence). The CDR3 spells CASRKGQVYEQYF. The CDR3 DNA sequence: TGTGCCAGCAGGAAAGGACAGGTCTACGAGCAGTACTTC.

This clonotype came up a few times. The gene calls are TRBV7-9 and TRBJ2-2; no clear D. The CDR3 runs 13 residues. Looked up from germline, CDR1 is SEHNR and CDR2 is FQNEAQ (reference sequence). The V end was cut by 5 bases, the J end by 5 bases, with 9 bases between. The CDR3 sequence is CASSPLETGELFF. Here the CDR3 DNA reads TGTGCCAGCAGCCCTCTTGAAACCGGGGAGCTGTTTTTT.

The chain couples TRBV15 to TRBJ2-7, with unresolved D. Trimming took 4 bases from V and 1 from J, leaving 8 bases between them. CDR1 LNHNV and CDR2 YYDKDF come from the germline V gene (reference sequence). The CDR3 sequence is 13 residues long. The CDR3 sequence: CATSISWSYEQYV. CDR3 in DNA: TGTGCCACCAGCATATCCTGGTCCTACGAGCAGTACGTC.

This chain uses TRBV28 with TRBJ2-7; 8 nucleotides line up with TRBD1. The CDR3 extends over 14 amino acids. The germline V gene has CDR1 MDHEN and CDR2 SYDVKM. J lost 3 bases, V lost 2 bases, and 3 bases had no gene match. The CDR3 sequence: CASSLRGQDYEQYF. The CDR3, as DNA: TGTGCCAGCAGTTTAAGGGGACAGGACTACGAGCAGTACTTC. Full variable domain (remainder filled in from reference TRBV28 and TRBJ2-7): DVKVTQSSRYLVKRTGEKVFLECVQDMDHENMFWYRQDPGLGLRLIYFSYDVKMKEKGDIPEGYSVSREKKERFSLILESASTNQTSMYLCASSLRGQDYEQYFGPGTRLTVT.

This clonotype came up a few times. This chain links TRBV7-2 with TRBJ1-2; tentative D call: TRBD1 (5 bases). Deletions cut 5 bases from V and 8 bases from J, with 15 bases between. The CDR3 contains 13 residues. Germline values: CDR1 SGHTA, CDR2 FQGNSA. The CDR3 DNA follows: TGTGCCAGCAGCCCCGGCGGGGGGGAAGGCTACACCTTC. Residues: CASSPGGGEGYTF.

This clonotype was observed a few times. The rearrangement links TRBV6-6 to TRBJ1-4; D is unresolved. Trimming stripped 2 bases from V and 7 bases from J, with 17 bases between. The germline V gene encodes CDR1 MNHNY and CDR2 SVGAGI (reference sequence). The CDR3 consists of 16 residues. The chain's CDR3 is CASSYPVTSVGEKLFF. CDR3 bases: TGTGCCAGCAGTTACCCCGTCACGAGTGTGGGTGAAAAACTGTTTTTT.

About this clonotype: One end of the junction is discordant with germline, which a read error may explain. J is TRBJ2-2 and V is TRBV4-2; no firm D call. This CDR3 contains 12 residues. Germline CDR1 LGHNA, CDR2 YNFKEQ. CDR3 nucleotide sequence: TGTGTCAGCCACCATGGGGCCGGGGAGCTGTTTTTT. It yields the protein CVSHHGAGELFF.

The V call is TRBV20-1, the J call TRBJ2-5; D gene unclear. V was cut by 0 bases and J by 2 bases, with 7 bases left in between. CDR1 and CDR2 from the germline V gene are DFQATT and SNEGSKA (reference sequence). The CDR3 spans 13 residues. The DNA of the CDR3 is TGCAGTGCTAGAGATTGGCAGCAAGAGACCCAGTACTTC. Translating it yields CSARDWQQETQYF.

The sample holds one count of this clonotype. The genes are TRBV2 and TRBJ2-3, with 8 bases matching TRBD1. The CDR3 extends over 17 amino acids. In germline, CDR1 is SNHLY, CDR2 FYNNEI. The ends lost 3 bases at V and 4 bases at J; junction bases unmatched: 12. DNA for the CDR3: TGTGCCAGCAGTGACAACCTGGACAGGGATGGAGCAGATACGCAGTATTTT. It yields the protein CASSDNLDRDGADTQYF.

In the case of this clonotype: Given a much more abundant clone one base away, this may be a read error. The conserved phenylalanine or tryptophan is not found at the CDR3 terminus, so this likely reflects a read error. The J gene is TRBJ2-3, the V gene TRBV28; perhaps TRBD1 as D (6 bases). The germline V gene has CDR1 MDHEN and CDR2 SYDVKM. Trimming took off 9 bases at V and 6 bases at J, with 19 bases between the two ends. The CDR3 runs 14 residues. CDR3 sequence (DNA): TGTGCCAGTACCGACAGGAAAGAATTGGATACGCAGTATGTT. Protein: CASTDRKELDTQYV.

This clonotype showed up just a few times. The chain carries TRBV2 and TRBJ2-7, with 7 nucleotides matching TRBD1. Unmatched junction bases numbered 6, after V lost 6 bases and J lost 1 base. The CDR3 runs 14 residues. The V gene's germline CDR1 is SNHLY and CDR2 FYNNEI. CDR3 DNA sequence: TGTGCCAGCAGCCACGGGACAGCATCCTACGAGCAGTACTTC. It yields the protein CASSHGTASYEQYF.

In its sample, this clonotype was seen a few times. The chain joins TRBV20-1 to TRBJ1-5; TRBD1 might be the D (6 bases). V shed 3 bases and J shed 2 bases, with 20 bases lying between them. This CDR3 is built from 17 residues. CDR1 and CDR2 from the germline V gene are DFQATT and SNEGSKA (reference sequence). The CDR3 DNA is TGCAGTGCTAGTACCACTCAGGGGTTCGTCGGCAATCAGCCCCAGCATTTT. Translation: CSASTTQGFVGNQPQHF.

This clonotype turned up a few times. The chain carries TRBV4-1 and TRBJ2-3; 8 bases match TRBD2. Germline loops: CDR1 MGHRA, CDR2 YSYEKL. CDR3 size: 16 residues. J was trimmed by 2 bases and V by 0 bases; bases with no gene match: 4. DNA for the CDR3: TGCGCCAGCAGCCAAGATGTCGGACTAGCCACAGATACGCAGTATTTT. Encoded protein: CASSQDVGLATDTQYF.

This clonotype has a count of ten or more. The V call is TRBV12-3 or TRBV12-4, the J call TRBJ2-3; maybe TRBD1 (6 bases). This CDR3 is 16 amino acids long. V lost 5 bases to trimming and J lost 3 bases, with 18 bases between them. The CDR3 loop reads CASSDLTRGPTDTQYF. CDR3 bases: TGTGCCAGCAGTGACCTTACCAGGGGTCCTACAGATACGCAGTATTTT.

This clonotype was picked up many times. V is TRBV7-2 and J is TRBJ1-5; D possibly corresponds to TRBD1 (5 bases). Germline CDR1 and CDR2: SGHTA and FQGNSA. This CDR3 comprises 15 residues. The V end was cut by 5 bases, the J end by 0 bases, with 11 bases between. The CDR3 protein is CASSVTVYSNQPQHF. CDR3 sequence (DNA): TGTGCCAGCAGCGTGACAGTTTATAGCAATCAGCCCCAGCATTTT.

About this clonotype itself: The germline gene is not matched at one end of the junction; a read error may be the cause. The chain is built from TRBV24-1 and TRBJ2-1; D gene unclear. In germline, CDR1 is KGHDR, CDR2 SFDVKD. The CDR3 covers 16 residues. CDR3 coding DNA: TGTGCCGCCAGTGATGGCCTCTATAGCTCCTACAATGAGCAGTTCTTC. It yields the protein CAASDGLYSSYNEQFF.

This clonotype was counted ten times or more. The chain links TRBV5-6 to TRBJ2-1; 13 bases map to TRBD2. V was pared by 4 bases and J by 0 bases, with 4 bases of the junction left unmatched. Germline V lookup: CDR1 SGHDT, CDR2 YYEEEE. The CDR3 runs 17 residues. The CDR3 coding sequence is TGTGCCAGCAGCCCGACTAGCGGGGGGTACTCCTACAATGAGCAGTTCTTC. It encodes CASSPTSGGYSYNEQFF.

This clonotype was detected only a few times. The chain is built from TRBV4-2 and TRBJ2-1, with 11 bases fitting TRBD2. Germline loops: CDR1 LGHNA, CDR2 YNFKEQ. The CDR3 runs to 16 residues. J was trimmed by 4 bases and V by 1 base; bases with no gene match: 3. As DNA, the CDR3 is TGTGCCAGCAGCCAAGGTAGCGGGGGGGATTACAATGAGCAGTTCTTC. It is translated as CASSQGSGGDYNEQFF.

As regards this clonotype: A much more abundant neighbour one base away suggests this may be a read error. V usage is TRBV4-1 and J usage is TRBJ2-1; no firm D call. Germline-derived CDR1 and CDR2 are MGHRA and YSYEKL. This CDR3 region has 17 residues. CDR3 region: CATSQEESGSSYNEQFF. CDR3 nucleotides: TGCGCCACCAGCCAAGAAGAGTCGGGCAGCTCCTACAATGAGCAGTTCTTC.

The rearrangement uses TRBV3-1 and TRBJ2-6, with unresolved D. Trimming cost V 3 bases and J 0 bases, with 6 bases left between them. This CDR3 comprises 15 residues. Per the germline V gene, CDR1 is LGHDT and CDR2 is YNNKEL (reference sequence). In DNA, the CDR3 is TGTGCCAGCAGCCACACCGACTCTGGGGCCAACGTCCTGACTTTC. Its translation: CASSHTDSGANVLTF. Supplemented by reference TRBV3-1 and TRBJ2-6, the full variable domain reads DTAVSQTPKYLVTQMGNDKSIKCEQNLGHDTMYWYKQDSKKFLKIMFSYNNKELIINETVPNRFSPKSPDKAHLNLHINSLELGDSAVYFCASSHTDSGANVLTFGAGSRLTVL.

The genes are TRBV14 and TRBJ1-2; 7 nucleotides agree with TRBD1. This CDR3 comprises 16 residues. The ends lost 1 base at V and 4 bases at J; junction bases unmatched: 9. Germline values: CDR1 SGHDN, CDR2 FVKESK. DNA of the CDR3: TGTGCCAGCAGCCAAGTATCGACAGGGACCAGCTATGGCTACACCTTC. Encoded protein: CASSQVSTGTSYGYTF.

This clonotype was recorded many times. The chain has TRBV7-2 and TRBJ2-1, with D tentatively TRBD1 or TRBD2 (5 bases each). Trimming cost V 7 bases and J 1 base, with 8 bases left between them. The CDR3 runs to 13 residues. Germline V gene lookup returns CDR1 SGHTA and CDR2 FQGNSA. The CDR3: CASTRESYNEQFF. CDR3 in DNA: TGTGCCAGCACCAGGGAGTCCTACAATGAGCAGTTCTTC.

The V call is TRBV10-3, the J call TRBJ2-5; TRBD1 matches at 7 bases. Germline CDR1 ENHRY, CDR2 SYGVKD. Trimming removed 3 bases from V and 1 base from J; junction bases left unmatched: 5. This CDR3 spans 15 amino acids. CDR3 sequence: CAISDQGEPQETQYF. The CDR3 DNA is TGTGCCATCAGTGATCAGGGGGAACCCCAAGAGACCCAGTACTTC.